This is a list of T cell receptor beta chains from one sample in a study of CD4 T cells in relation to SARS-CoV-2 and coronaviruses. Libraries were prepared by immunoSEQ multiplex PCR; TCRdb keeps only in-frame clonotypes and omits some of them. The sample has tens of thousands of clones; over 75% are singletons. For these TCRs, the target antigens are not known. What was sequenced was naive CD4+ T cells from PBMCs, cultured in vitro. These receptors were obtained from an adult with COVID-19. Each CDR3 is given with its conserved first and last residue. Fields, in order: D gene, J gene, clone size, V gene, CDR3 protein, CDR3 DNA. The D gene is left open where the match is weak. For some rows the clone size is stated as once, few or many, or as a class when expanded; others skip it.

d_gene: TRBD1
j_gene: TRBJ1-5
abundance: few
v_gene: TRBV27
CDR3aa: CASSLGQRNQPQHF
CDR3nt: TGTGCCAGCAGTCTGGGACAGCGAAATCAGCCCCAGCATTTT

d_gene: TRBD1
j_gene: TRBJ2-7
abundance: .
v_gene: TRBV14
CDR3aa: CASSRQGGAYEQYF
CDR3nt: TGTGCCAGCAGCAGACAGGGGGGTGCCTACGAGCAGTACTTC

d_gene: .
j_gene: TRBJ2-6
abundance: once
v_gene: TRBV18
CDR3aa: CASSRQGGGANVLTF
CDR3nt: TGTGCCAGCTCTCGACAGGGAGGTGGGGCCAACGTCCTGACTTTC

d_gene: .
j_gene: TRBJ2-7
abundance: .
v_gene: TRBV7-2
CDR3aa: CASSQKTGRFSYEQYF
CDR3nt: TGTGCCAGCAGCCAGAAGACAGGGAGGTTTTCCTACGAGCAGTACTTC

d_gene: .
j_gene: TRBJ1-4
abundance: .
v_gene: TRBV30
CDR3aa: CAWSRQANEKLFF
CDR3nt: TGTGCCTGGAGTAGACAGGCTAATGAAAAACTGTTTTTT

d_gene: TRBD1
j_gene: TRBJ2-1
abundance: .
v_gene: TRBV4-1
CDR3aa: CASRPGTAYNEQFF
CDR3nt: TGCGCCAGCAGACCCGGGACAGCTTACAATGAGCAGTTCTTC

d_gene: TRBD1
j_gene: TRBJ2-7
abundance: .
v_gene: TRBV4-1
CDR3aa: CASSQAQGAHEQYF
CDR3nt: TGCGCCAGCAGCCAAGCGCAGGGGGCCCACGAGCAGTACTTC

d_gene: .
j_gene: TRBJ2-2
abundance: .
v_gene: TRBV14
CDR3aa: CASSLNTGELFF
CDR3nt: TGTGCCAGCAGCCTAAACACCGGGGAGCTGTTTTTT

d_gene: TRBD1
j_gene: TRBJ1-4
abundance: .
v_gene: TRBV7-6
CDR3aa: CASSARQGNSEKLFF
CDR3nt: TGTGCCAGCAGCGCCCGACAGGGGAATTCTGAAAAACTGTTTTTT

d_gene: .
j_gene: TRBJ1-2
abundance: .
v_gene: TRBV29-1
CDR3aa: CSVRTGNYGYTF
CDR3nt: TGCAGCGTCCGAACAGGAAACTATGGCTACACCTTC

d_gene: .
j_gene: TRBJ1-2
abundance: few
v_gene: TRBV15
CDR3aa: CATSRGREYGYTF
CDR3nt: TGTGCCACCAGCAGAGGACGGGAATATGGCTACACCTTC

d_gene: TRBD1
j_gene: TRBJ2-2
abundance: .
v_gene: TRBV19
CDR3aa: CASSGTGETGELFF
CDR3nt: TGTGCCAGTAGTGGGACAGGGGAAACCGGGGAGCTGTTTTTT

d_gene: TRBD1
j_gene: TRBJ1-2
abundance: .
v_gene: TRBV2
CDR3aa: CASSFQTGDGYTF
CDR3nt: TGTGCCAGCAGTTTCCAGACAGGGGATGGCTACACCTTC

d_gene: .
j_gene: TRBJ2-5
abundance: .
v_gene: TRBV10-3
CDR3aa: CAISESAGQETQYF
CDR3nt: TGTGCCATCAGTGAGTCGGCAGGTCAAGAGACCCAGTACTTC

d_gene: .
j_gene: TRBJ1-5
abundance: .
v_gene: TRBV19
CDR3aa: CASSIVGQNQPQHF
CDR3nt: TGTGCCAGTAGTATAGTGGGGCAGAATCAGCCCCAGCATTTT

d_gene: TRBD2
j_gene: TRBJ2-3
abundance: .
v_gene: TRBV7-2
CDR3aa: CASSLPASGSTDTQYF
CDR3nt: TGTGCCAGCAGCCTCCCCGCTAGCGGCAGCACAGATACGCAGTATTTT

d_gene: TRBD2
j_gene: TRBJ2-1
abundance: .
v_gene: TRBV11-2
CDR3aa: CASSVRLAAYNEQFF
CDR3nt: TGTGCCAGCAGCGTCCGACTAGCGGCTTACAATGAGCAGTTCTTC

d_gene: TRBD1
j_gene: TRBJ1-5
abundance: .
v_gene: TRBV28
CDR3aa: CASSLWTGGNQPQHF
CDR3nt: TGTGCCAGCAGTTTATGGACAGGGGGCAATCAGCCCCAGCATTTT

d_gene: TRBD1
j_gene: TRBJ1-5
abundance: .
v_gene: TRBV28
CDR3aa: CASSWDRGVPPQHF
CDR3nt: TGTGCCAGCAGTTGGGACAGGGGGGTTCCGCCCCAGCATTTT

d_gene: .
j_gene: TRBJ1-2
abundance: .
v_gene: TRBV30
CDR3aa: CAWSVGYSYGYTF
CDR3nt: TGTGCCTGGAGTGTCGGTTATTCCTATGGCTACACCTTC

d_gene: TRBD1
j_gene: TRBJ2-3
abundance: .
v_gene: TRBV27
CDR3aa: CASSLSDRENTTDTQYF
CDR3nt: TGTGCCAGCAGTTTGTCTGACAGGGAGAATACCACAGATACGCAGTATTTT

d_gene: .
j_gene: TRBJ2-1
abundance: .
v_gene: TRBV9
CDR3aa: CASSVDFGGVPSSGRFF
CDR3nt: TGTGCCAGCAGCGTAGATTTCGGTGGGGTCCCGTCCTCCGGGCGGTTCTTC

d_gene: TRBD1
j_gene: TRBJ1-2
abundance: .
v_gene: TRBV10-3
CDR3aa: CAISELGQINPSVGYTF
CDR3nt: TGTGCCATCAGTGAGCTGGGACAGATAAATCCCTCGGTAGGCTACACCTTC

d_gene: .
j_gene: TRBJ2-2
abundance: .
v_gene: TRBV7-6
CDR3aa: CASSQTRRQPGELFF
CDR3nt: TGTGCCAGCAGCCAAACCCGTCGGCAACCCGGGGAGCTGTTTTTT

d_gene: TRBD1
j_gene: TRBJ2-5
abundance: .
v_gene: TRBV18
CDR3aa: CASSLGTGAETQYF
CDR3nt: TGTGCCAGCTCACTCGGGACAGGGGCAGAGACCCAGTACTTC

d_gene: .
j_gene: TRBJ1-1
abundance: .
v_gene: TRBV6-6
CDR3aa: CASGGPGSNTEAFF
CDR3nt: TGTGCCAGCGGGGGCCCCGGATCGAACACTGAAGCTTTCTTT

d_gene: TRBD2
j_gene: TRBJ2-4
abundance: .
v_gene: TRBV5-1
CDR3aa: CASSLALAEQNIQYF
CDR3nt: TGCGCCAGCAGCTTGGCCCTAGCGGAACAAAACATTCAGTACTTC

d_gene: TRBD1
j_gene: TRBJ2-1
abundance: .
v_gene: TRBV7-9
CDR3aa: CASSLVGGTGSIEQFF
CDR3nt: TGTGCCAGCAGCTTAGTAGGGGGGACAGGGAGTATCGAGCAGTTCTTC

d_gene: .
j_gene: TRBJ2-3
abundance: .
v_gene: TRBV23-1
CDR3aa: CATTARRTDTQYF
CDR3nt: TGCGCCACCACCGCCAGACGGACAGATACGCAGTATTTT

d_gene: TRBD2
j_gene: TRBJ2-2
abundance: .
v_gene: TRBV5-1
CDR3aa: CASSLPGGVNTGELFF
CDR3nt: TGCGCCAGCAGCTTGCCGGGGGGGGTCAACACCGGGGAGCTGTTTTTT

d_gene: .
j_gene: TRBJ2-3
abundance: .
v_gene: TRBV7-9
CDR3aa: CASSATDTQYF
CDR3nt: TGTGCCAGCAGCGCCACAGATACGCAGTATTTT

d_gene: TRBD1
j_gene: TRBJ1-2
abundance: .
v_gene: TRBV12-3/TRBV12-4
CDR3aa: CASSPQGSYGYTF
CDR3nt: TGTGCCAGCAGTCCACAGGGGTCTTATGGCTACACCTTC

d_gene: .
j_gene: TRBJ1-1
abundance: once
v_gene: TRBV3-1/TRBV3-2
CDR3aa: CASSPQGPGTFF
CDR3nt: TGTGCCAGCAGCCCTCAGGGGCCGGGGACTTTCTTT

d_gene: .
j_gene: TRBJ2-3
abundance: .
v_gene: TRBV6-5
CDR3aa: CASRTTSTDTQYF
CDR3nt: TGTGCCAGCAGGACAACTAGCACAGATACGCAGTATTTT

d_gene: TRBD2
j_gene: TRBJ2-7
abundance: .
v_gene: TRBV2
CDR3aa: CASSLGLTYEQYF
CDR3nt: TGTGCCAGCAGCCTGGGACTAACCTACGAGCAGTACTTC

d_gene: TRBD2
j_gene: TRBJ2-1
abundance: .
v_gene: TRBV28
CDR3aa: CASSTSGDYSSEQFF
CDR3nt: TGTGCCAGCAGCACTAGCGGGGACTACAGCAGTGAGCAGTTCTTC

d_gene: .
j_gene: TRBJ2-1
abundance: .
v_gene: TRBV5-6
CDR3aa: CASSSEMGHEQFF
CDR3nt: TGTGCCAGCAGCTCCGAGATGGGACATGAGCAGTTCTTC

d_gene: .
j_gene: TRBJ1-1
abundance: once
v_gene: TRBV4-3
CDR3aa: CASSLKWGGEAFF
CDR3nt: TGCGCCAGCAGCCTCAAGTGGGGGGGCGAAGCTTTCTTT

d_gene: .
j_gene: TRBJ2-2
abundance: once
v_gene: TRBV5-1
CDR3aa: CASSNTTNRVPGELFF
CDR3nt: TGCGCCAGCAGCAACACTACAAACAGGGTCCCCGGGGAGCTGTTTTTT

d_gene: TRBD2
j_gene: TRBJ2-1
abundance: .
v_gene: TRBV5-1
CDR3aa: CASSKGLAGDDEQFF
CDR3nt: TGCGCCAGCAGCAAGGGACTAGCGGGGGACGATGAGCAGTTCTTC

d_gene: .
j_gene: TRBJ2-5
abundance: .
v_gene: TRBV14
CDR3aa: CASSQAPIQETQYF
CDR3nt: TGTGCCAGCAGCCAAGCCCCAATCCAAGAGACCCAGTACTTC

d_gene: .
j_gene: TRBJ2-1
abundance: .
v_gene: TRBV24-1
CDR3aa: CATSDRGPGTHYNEQFF
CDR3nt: TGTGCCACCAGTGACCGGGGCCCCGGGACACACTACAATGAGCAGTTCTTC